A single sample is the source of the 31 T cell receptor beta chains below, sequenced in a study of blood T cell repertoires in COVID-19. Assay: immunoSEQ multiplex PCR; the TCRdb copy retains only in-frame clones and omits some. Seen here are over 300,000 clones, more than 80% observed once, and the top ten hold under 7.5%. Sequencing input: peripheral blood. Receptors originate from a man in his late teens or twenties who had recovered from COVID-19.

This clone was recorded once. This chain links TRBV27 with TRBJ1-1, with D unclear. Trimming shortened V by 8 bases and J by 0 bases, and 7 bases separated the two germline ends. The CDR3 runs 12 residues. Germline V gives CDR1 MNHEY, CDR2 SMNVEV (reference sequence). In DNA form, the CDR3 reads TGTGCCAGCGGCAGGCTGAACACTGAAGCTTTCTTT. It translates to CASGRLNTEAFF.

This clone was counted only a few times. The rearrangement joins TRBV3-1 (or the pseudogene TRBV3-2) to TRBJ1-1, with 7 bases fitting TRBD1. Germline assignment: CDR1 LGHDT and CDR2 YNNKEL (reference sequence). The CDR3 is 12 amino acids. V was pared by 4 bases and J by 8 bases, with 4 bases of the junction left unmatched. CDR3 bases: TGTGCCAGCAGCCCAGAGACAGGGGAAGCTTTCTTT. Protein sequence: CASSPETGEAFF.

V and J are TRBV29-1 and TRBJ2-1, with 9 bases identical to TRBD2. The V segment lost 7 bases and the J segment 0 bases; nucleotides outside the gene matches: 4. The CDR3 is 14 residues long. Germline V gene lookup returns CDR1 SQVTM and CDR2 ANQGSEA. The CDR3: CSAISGSSYNEQFF. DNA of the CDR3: TGCAGCGCTATTAGCGGGAGCTCCTACAATGAGCAGTTCTTC.

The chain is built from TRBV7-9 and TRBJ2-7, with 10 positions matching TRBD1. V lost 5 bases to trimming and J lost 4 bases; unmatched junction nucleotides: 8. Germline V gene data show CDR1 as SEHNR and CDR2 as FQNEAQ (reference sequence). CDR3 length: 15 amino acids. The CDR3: CASSPRQGAWYEQYF. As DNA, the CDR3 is TGTGCCAGCAGCCCACGACAGGGGGCATGGTACGAGCAGTACTTC.

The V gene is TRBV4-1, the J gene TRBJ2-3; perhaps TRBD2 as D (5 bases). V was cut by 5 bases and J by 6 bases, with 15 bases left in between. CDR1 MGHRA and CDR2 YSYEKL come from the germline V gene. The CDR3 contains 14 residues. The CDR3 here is CASSSGLFKDTQYF. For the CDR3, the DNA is TGCGCCAGCAGCTCAGGACTGTTCAAGGATACGCAGTATTTT.

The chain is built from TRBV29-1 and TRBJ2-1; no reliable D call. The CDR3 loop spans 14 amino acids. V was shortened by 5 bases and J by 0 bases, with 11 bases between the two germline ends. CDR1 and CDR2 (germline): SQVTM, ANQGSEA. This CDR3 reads CSVPEWFSYNEQFF. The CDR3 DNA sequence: TGCAGCGTTCCGGAGTGGTTCTCCTACAATGAGCAGTTCTTC.

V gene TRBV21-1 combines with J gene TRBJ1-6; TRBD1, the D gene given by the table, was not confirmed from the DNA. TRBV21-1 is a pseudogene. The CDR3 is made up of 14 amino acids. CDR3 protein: CASSARDKNSPLHF. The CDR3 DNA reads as TGTGCCAGCAGCGCTCGGGACAAAAATTCACCCCTCCACTTT.

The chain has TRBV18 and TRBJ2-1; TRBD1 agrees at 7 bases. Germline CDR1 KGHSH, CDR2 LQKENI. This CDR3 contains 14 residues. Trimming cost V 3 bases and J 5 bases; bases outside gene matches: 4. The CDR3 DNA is TGTGCCAGCTCACCCGGGACAGCCCACAATGAGCAGTTCTTC. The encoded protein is CASSPGTAHNEQFF.

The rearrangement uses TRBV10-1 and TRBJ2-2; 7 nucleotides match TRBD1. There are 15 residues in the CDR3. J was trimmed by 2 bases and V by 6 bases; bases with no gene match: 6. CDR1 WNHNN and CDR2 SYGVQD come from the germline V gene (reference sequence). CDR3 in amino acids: CASRPGTDNTGELFF. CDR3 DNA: TGCGCCAGCAGACCCGGGACAGACAACACCGGGGAGCTGTTTTTT.

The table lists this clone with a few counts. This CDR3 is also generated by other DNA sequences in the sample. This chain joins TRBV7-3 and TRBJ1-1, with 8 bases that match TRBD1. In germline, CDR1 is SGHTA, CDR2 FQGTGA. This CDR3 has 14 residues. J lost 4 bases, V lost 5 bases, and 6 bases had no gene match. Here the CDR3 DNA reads TGTGCCAGCAGCCCCCAGGGGGCCGGCACTGAAGCTTTCTTT. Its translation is CASSPQGAGTEAFF.

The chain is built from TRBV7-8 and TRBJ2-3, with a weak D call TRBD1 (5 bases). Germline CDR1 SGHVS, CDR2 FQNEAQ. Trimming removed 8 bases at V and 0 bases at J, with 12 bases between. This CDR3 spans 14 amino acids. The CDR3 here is CASGLGPSTDTQYF. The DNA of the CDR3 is TGTGCCAGCGGATTGGGGCCCAGCACAGATACGCAGTATTTT.

CDR3 DNA: TGCAGTGCTAGCTCAGGCGGGGAGCTGTTTTTT. Protein: CSASSGGELFF. The J gene is TRBJ2-2, the V gene TRBV20-1; D gene uncertain. This CDR3 has 11 residues. Trimming took off 3 bases at V and 7 bases at J, with 6 bases between the two ends. CDR1 is DFQATT, CDR2 SNEGSKA, per germline (reference sequence).

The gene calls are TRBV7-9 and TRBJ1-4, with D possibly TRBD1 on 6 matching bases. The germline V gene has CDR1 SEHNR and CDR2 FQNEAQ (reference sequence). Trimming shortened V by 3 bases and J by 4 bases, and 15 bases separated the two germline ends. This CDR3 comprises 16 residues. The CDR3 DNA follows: TGTGCCAGCAGCTTGGTAGCGGGACACTTTAATGAAAAACTGTTTTTT. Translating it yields CASSLVAGHFNEKLFF.

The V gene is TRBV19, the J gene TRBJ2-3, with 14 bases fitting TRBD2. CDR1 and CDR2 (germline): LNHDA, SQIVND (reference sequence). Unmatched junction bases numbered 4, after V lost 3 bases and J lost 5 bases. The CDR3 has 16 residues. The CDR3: CASSIFGTSGRDTQYF. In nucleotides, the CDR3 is TGTGCCAGTAGTATCTTCGGGACTAGCGGGAGAGATACGCAGTATTTT.

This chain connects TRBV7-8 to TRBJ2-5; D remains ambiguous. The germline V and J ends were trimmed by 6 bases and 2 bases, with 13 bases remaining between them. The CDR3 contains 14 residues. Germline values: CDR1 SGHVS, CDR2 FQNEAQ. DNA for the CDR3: TGTGCCAGCAGTGAAAGAGTATTACAAGAGACCCAGTACTTC. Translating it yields CASSERVLQETQYF. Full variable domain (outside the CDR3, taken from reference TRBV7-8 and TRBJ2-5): GAGVSQSPRYKVAKRGQDVALRCDPISGHVSLFWYQQALGQGPEFLTYFQNEAQLDKSGLPSDRFFAERPEGSVSTLKIQRTQQEDSAVYLCASSERVLQETQYFGPGTRLLVL.

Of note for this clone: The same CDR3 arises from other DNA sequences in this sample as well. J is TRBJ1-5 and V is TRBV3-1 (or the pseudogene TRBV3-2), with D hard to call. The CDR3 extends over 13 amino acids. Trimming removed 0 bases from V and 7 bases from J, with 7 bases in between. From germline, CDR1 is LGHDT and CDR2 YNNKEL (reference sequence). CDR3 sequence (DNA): TGTGCCAGCAGCCAAGATCGGGGACAGCCCCAGCATTTT. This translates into CASSQDRGQPQHF.

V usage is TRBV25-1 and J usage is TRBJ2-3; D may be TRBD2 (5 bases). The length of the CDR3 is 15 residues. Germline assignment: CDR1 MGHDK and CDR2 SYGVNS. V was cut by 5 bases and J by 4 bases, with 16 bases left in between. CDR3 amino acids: CASSPGGYVSDTQYF. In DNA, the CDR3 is TGTGCCAGCAGTCCTGGCGGGTACGTTTCAGATACGCAGTATTTT.

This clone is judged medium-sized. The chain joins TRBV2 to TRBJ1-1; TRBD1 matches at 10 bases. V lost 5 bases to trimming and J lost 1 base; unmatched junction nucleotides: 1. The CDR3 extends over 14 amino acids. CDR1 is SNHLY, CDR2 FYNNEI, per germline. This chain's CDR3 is CASSWDRGNTEAFF. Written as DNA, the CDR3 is TGTGCCAGCAGTTGGGACAGGGGGAACACTGAAGCTTTCTTT.

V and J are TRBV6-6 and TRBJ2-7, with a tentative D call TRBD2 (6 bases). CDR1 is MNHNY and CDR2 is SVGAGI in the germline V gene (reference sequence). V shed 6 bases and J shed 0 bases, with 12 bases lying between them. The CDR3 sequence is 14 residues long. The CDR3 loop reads CASSGRGSSYEQYF. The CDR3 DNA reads TGTGCCAGCAGCGGGCGGGGTAGCTCCTACGAGCAGTACTTC.

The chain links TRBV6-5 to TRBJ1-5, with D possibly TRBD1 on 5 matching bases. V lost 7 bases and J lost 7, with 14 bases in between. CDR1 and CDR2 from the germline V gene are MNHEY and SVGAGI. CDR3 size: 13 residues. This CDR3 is CASIVPGGQPQHF. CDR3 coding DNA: TGTGCCAGCATCGTCCCCGGGGGGCAGCCCCAGCATTTT.

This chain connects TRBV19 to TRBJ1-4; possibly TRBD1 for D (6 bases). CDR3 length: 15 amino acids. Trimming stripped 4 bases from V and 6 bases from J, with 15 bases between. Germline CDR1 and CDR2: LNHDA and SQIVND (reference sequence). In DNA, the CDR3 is TGTGCCAGTAGTAGACCGGGACAAAGACATGAAAAACTGTTTTTT. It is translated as CASSRPGQRHEKLFF. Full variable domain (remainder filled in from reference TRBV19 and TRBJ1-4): DGGITQSPKYLFRKEGQNVTLSCEQNLNHDAMYWYRQDPGQGLRLIYYSQIVNDFQKGDIAEGYSVSREKKESFPLTVTSAQKNPTAFYLCASSRPGQRHEKLFFGSGTQLSVL.

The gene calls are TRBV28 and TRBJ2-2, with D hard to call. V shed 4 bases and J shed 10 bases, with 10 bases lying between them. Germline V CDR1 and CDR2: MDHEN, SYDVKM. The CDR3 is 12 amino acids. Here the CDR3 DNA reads TGTGCCAGCAGTTCAGTTGTTCCGGAGCTGTTTTTT. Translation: CASSSVVPELFF.

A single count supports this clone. The DNA for the CDR3 is TGTGCCACCAGCGAGCCCGGGACAGGGGGGGGAACCGGGGAGCTGTTTTTT. Translation: CATSEPGTGGGTGELFF. The V and J genes are TRBV24-1 and TRBJ2-2; 11 nucleotides agree with TRBD1. The CDR3 loop spans 17 amino acids. Germline CDR1 and CDR2: KGHDR and SFDVKD. J was trimmed by 5 bases and V by 7 bases; bases with no gene match: 11.

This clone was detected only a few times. The CDR3 coding sequence is TGCGCCAGCAGCTTGGGACTAGTCGATGAGCAGTTCTTC. It is translated as CASSLGLVDEQFF. V usage is TRBV5-1 and J usage is TRBJ2-1; D may be TRBD2 (6 bases). In germline, CDR1 is SGHRS, CDR2 YFSETQ. The CDR3 consists of 13 residues. Trimming took off 0 bases at V and 8 bases at J, with 9 bases between the two ends.

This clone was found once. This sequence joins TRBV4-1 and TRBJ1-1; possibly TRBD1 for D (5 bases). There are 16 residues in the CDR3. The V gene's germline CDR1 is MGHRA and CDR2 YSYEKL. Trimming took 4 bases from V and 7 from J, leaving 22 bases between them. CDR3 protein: CASSRRSGGPGVEAFF. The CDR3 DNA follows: TGCGCCAGCAGCCGACGTTCTGGCGGGCCGGGGGTTGAAGCTTTCTTT.

CDR3 in DNA: TGTGCCAGCAGCTTGGGACTAGCGGAGATCTACGAGCAGTACTTC. Protein sequence: CASSLGLAEIYEQYF. The V and J genes are TRBV5-4 and TRBJ2-7, with TRBD2 matching over 9 bases. Germline V gene lookup returns CDR1 SGHNT and CDR2 YYREEE (reference sequence). The V segment lost 0 bases and the J segment 3 bases; nucleotides outside the gene matches: 4. The CDR3 contains 15 residues.

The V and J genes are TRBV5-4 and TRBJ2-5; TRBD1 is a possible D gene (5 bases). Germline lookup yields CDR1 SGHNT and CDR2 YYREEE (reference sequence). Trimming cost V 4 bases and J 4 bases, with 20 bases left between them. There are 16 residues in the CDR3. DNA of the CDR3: TGTGCCAGCAGCCCCAACCGGCAGGGTGGGGCAGAGACCCAGTACTTC. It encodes CASSPNRQGGAETQYF.

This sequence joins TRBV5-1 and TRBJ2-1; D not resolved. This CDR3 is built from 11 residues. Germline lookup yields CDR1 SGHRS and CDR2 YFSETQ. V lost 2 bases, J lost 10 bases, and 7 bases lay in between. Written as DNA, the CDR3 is TGCGCCAGCAGCTTAACGGTAGAGCAGTTCTTC. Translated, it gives CASSLTVEQFF.

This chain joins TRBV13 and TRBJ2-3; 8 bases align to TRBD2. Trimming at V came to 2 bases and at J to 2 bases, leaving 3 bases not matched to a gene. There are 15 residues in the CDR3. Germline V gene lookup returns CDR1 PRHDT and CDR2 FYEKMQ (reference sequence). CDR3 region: CASSLPGGHTDTQYF. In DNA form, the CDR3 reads TGTGCCAGCAGCTTACCGGGGGGGCACACAGATACGCAGTATTTT.

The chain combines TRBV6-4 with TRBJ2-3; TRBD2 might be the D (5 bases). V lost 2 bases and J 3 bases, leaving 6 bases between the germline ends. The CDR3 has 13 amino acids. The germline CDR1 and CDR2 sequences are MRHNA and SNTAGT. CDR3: CASSDRETDTQYF. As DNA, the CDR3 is TGTGCCAGCAGTGACAGGGAGACAGATACGCAGTATTTT.

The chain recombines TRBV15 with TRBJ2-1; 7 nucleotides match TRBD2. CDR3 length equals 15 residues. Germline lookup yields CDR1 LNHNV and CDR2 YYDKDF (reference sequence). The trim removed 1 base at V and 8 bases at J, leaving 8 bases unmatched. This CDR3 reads CATSRGAGAWYEQFF. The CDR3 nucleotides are TGTGCCACCAGCAGAGGGGCGGGAGCATGGTATGAGCAGTTCTTC.